This TCR beta chain was identified in a study of neurological immune-mediated disorders (dated by TCRdb to about 2019). At the level of the whole study: Peripheral blood TCR-beta repertoires from patients with HTLV-I-associated myelopathy (HAM/TSP), patients with multiple sclerosis, and healthy controls were compared in the study using UMI-based sequencing. The cohort was made up of 68 subjects, consisting of some 15 HAM/TSP patients, some 34 multiple sclerosis patients and 20 healthy controls. The roughly 99 TCR-beta libraries covered PBMC samples along with longitudinal samples, technical triplicates, and paired sorted CD4+ and CD8+ T-cell subsets. Technical triplicate libraries were sequenced to precisely calculate the variability in frequency of each individual clone.

cDNA synthesis used template-switch 5'RACE with a primer carrying a 10-nucleotide random unique molecular identifier tagging each TCR transcript. Over 160 million TCR-beta sequences, covering 15-18 subjects, were produced in each sequencing run. Total RNA was extracted with the RNeasy kit. The KAPA Real-time Library Amplification kit was used to amplify TCR-beta VDJ regions with primers targeting the TCR constant region and the 5'RACE anchor. A first PCR added sample indexes and Illumina adaptors, after which a second PCR increased the library yield. After Ampure bead purification, the TCR product of roughly 650 bp was size-selected on a 2% E-gel SizeSelection system. Before pooling, library quality was assessed on a Bioanalyzer, concentration was determined with Qubit, and library quantification was performed with the Kapa Library Quantification kit. Libraries were sequenced paired-end 2 x 150 bp on an Illumina HiSeq 2500. To increase sequence diversity, about 23-32% phiX was spiked into each library pool. The published analysis was carried out like this. The UMI-based MiGEC pipeline processed quality-filtered reads and removed over 80% of raw TCR sequences during error correction. VDJ genes were aligned to IMGT germline references, and each clonotype was defined by a unique CDR3 amino acid sequence together with V-J genes. VDJtools evaluated clonal expansion, Shannon diversity and CDR3 relatedness (CalcPairwiseDistances, ClusterSamples); CLCbio workbench built phylogenetic trees. Expanded clones were defined as having at least 8 unique UMIs, based on coefficient-of-variation modelling across technical triplicates. TCRdb reran the public reads through fastp at Q25 and MiXCR, keeping productive beta chains. Here each entry gathers all rows of one CDR3 protein and keeps the most common genes and DNA. Here the V and J calls rest on TCRdb's processing, not on the authors' analysis. In all, the sample holds about 44,000 distinct CDR3 sequences, and 20% to 25% of those were seen once. Clones ranked in the top ten supply almost 4.5% of the sample.

The time point label of this sample denotes: technical triplicate 3. Libraries from unsorted PBMCs were made from 2 million PBMCs kept in RNAlater at -80 degrees C until RNA extraction. Peripheral blood was subjected to Ficoll-Hypaque density gradient centrifugation to isolate PBMCs, which were then cryopreserved in liquid nitrogen. CDR1 is given as LGHNA and CDR2 as YNFKEQ, both from the germline V gene. From the cysteine through the phenylalanine, the CDR3 covers 19 amino acids. The retained sequence is limited to the CDR3, 57 bases, with the frame set at the first base. V trim: 0 bases; J trim: 0 bases; unmatched bases: 7. This clonotype was seen a handful of times. The antigen it recognizes is unknown. Nothing much larger sits one base from this clone, and base qualities are not available. What the study reported, not specific to this receptor: TCR clonal expansion was highest in HAM/TSP patients and lowest in MS patients, with MS patients falling below even healthy controls. No identical CDR3 amino acid sequences were shared among expanded clones across subjects, suggesting private TCR-beta repertoires in all groups.

This sequence uses TRBV4-2 and TRBJ2-3, with TRBD2 matching 12 junction bases. This clonotype was obtained from a man in his 60s with HTLV-1-associated myelopathy (HAM/TSP). The sequencing sample was made of PBMCs. CDR3 sequence: CASSQDRGLAGISTDTQYF. The nucleotides are TGTGCCAGCAGCCAAGATCGTGGACTAGCGGGAATAAGCACAGATACGCAGTATTTT.